This T cell receptor beta chain was obtained from a study of PD-1 blockade in classical Hodgkin lymphoma. Exposure to brentuximab vedotin varied, and each patient had relapsed following autologous stem cell transplantation. The study's findings and limits: The causes of the repertoire differences, possibly disease activity or prior therapy, remain undefined. Excluded were patients who started nivolumab under 1 year after ASCT, a group that had lower diversity. CD4+ TCR diversity climbed significantly by C4D1, unlike CD8+ TCR diversity.

Remarks on this clone: Its antigen is as yet unknown.

V was cut by 6 bases and J by 3 bases, with 14 bases left in between. The V gene's germline CDR1 is KGHSH and CDR2 LQKENI. This CDR3 comprises 14 residues. Sequencing was performed with immunoSEQ multiplex PCR; in TCRdb, only in-frame clones are kept and a portion is missing. The sample carries tens of thousands of clones, more than 75% recorded once. The chain uses TRBV18 and TRBJ1-2; the D is unclear. This TCR was sampled from a human donor with classical Hodgkin lymphoma. Sample: peripheral blood mononuclear cells (PBMCs), taken at baseline. CDR3 DNA: TGTGCCAGCTCCCTCGTTGGAAGCGACTATGGCTACACCTTC. This gives the protein CASSLVGSDYGYTF.